The source of this T cell receptor (beta chain) is a study of T cell changes during pregnancy in multiple sclerosis. The J segment lost 2 bases and the V segment lost 5 bases, leaving 16 bases of the junction unmatched. From germline, CDR1 is SEHNR and CDR2 FQNEAQ (reference sequence). This CDR3 is built from 18 residues. Using immunoSEQ multiplex PCR, the repertoire was profiled, and TCRdb retains in-frame clones only, with some absent. Of around 65,000 clones listed, 91% were seen once; the top ten hold approximately 1.3%. Source: peripheral blood, taken in the third trimester of pregnancy. The chain links TRBV7-9 to TRBJ2-3; 7 nucleotides agree with TRBD1. The receptor comes from a female donor in good health, enrolled as a control in a pregnancy study. The CDR3 is CASSQPIYRQGNTDTQYF. CDR3 coding DNA: TGTGCCAGCAGCCAACCGATATACAGACAGGGTAACACAGATACGCAGTATTTT.